The 4 T cell receptor beta chains presented below share a single source sample, sequenced in a study of T cell responses to AZD1222 COVID-19 vaccine. The table came from immunoSEQ multiplex PCR; TCRdb's copy has only in-frame clones and leaves some out. The data hold 73,000 or so clones, with around 89% observed a single time. The material was peripheral blood, obtained on day 0 of AZD1222 vaccination. These receptors came from an adult in good health.

V usage is TRBV5-4 and J usage is TRBJ2-3, with D possibly matching TRBD1 (6 bases). This CDR3 contains 14 residues. V was shortened by 2 bases and J by 3 bases, with 10 bases between the two germline ends. Per the germline V gene, CDR1 is SGHNT and CDR2 is YYREEE (reference sequence). CDR3 coding DNA: TGTGCCAGCAGCTTACTACAGGGTACAGATACGCAGTATTTT. It specifies CASSLLQGTDTQYF.

In its sample, this clone was seen a few times. The rearrangement links TRBV7-3 to TRBJ2-7, with D tentatively TRBD1 (6 bases). The V end lost 1 base, the J end lost 6 bases, and 10 bases lay between the germline ends. The germline V gene has CDR1 SGHTA and CDR2 FQGTGA. The CDR3 contains 13 residues. CDR3 in amino acids: CASSLRARGEQYF. The DNA of the CDR3 is TGTGCCAGCAGCTTAAGGGCCAGGGGCGAGCAGTACTTC.

Only one count was recorded for this clone. The chain is built from TRBV5-1 and TRBJ2-7; no firm D call. The CDR3 has 15 amino acids. Germline CDR1 and CDR2: SGHRS and YFSETQ. Trimming took 3 bases from V and 3 from J, leaving 16 bases between them. The CDR3, as DNA: TGCGCCAGCAGCTATACTCCCGAGGCCAACTACGAGCAGTACTTC. The encoded protein is CASSYTPEANYEQYF. Filled out from reference TRBV5-1 and TRBJ2-7, the complete variable domain reads KAGVTQTPRYLIKTRGQQVTLSCSPISGHRSVSWYQQTPGQGLQFLFEYFSETQRNKGNFPGRFSGRQFSNSRSEMNVSTLELGDSALYLCASSYTPEANYEQYFGPGTRLTVT.

The V gene is TRBV5-6, the J gene TRBJ2-1, with D perhaps matching TRBD2 (6 bases). The V and J ends lost 0 bases and 0 bases respectively, with 10 bases between them. Germline CDR1 SGHDT, CDR2 YYEEEE. The CDR3 contains 16 residues. As DNA, the CDR3 is TGTGCCAGCAGCTTGGTTCGCGGGGACTCCTACAATGAGCAGTTCTTC. It codes for CASSLVRGDSYNEQFF.